This TCR beta chain was observed in a study of T cell changes during pregnancy in multiple sclerosis. Sequenced by immunoSEQ multiplex PCR; TCRdb stores in-frame clones only, minus some. The repertoire has tens of thousands of clones, roughly 90% of them found once; the top ten carry more than 0.15%. This clone was seen a few times. The CDR3 consists of 12 residues. The germline gives CDR1 MDHEN, CDR2 SYDVKM. Trimming stripped 6 bases from V and 4 bases from J, with 9 bases between. The origin of this receptor is a female donor in good health, enrolled as a control in a pregnancy study. This rearrangement joins TRBV28 to TRBJ1-2; no clear D gene. This specimen was CD4+ T cells from peripheral blood mononuclear cells, taken after pregnancy. The CDR3 loop is CASSLIPYGYTF. For the CDR3, the DNA is TGTGCCAGCAGCCTAATCCCCTATGGCTACACCTTC.